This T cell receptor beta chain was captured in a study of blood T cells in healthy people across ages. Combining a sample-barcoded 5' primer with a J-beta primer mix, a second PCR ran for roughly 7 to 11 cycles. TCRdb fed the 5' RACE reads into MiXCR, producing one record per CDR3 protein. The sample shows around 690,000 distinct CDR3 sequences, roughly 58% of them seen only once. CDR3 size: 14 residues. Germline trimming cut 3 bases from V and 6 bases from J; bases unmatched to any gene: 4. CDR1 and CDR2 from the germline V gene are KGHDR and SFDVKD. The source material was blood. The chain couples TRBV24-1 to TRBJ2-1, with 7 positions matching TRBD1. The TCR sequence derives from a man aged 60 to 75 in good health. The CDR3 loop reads CATSDGTGVNEQFF. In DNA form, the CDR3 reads TGTGCCACCAGTGATGGAACAGGGGTCAATGAGCAGTTCTTC.